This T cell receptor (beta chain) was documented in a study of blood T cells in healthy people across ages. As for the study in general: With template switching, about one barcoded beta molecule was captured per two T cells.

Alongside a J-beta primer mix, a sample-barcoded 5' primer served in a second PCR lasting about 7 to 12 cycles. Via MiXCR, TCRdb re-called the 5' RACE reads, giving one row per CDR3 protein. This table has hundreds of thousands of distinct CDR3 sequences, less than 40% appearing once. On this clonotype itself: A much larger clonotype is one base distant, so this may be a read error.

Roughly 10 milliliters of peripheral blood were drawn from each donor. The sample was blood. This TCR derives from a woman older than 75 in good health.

CDR3 coding DNA: TGTGCCAGCAGCCAAGAGACAGGGGGCGTTTACGAGCAGTTCTTC. Amino acid sequence: CASSQETGGVYEQFF. The rearrangement links TRBV4-2 to TRBJ2-1, with 10 positions matching TRBD1. This CDR3 comprises 15 residues. V shed 0 bases, J shed 10 bases, and the junction held 6 bases outside the gene matches. Germline V CDR1 and CDR2: LGHNA, YNFKEQ.